This is a list of T cell receptor beta chains from one sample in a study of post-analysis software for immune sequencing data. TCRdb reanalysed the PCR reads using MiXCR and keeps one entry per CDR3 protein. The sample has around 700,000 distinct CDR3 sequences; 59% are singletons. Sequenced material: blood. The receptors shown here come from a girl aged 2-10 years with multiple sclerosis. Both conserved end residues are part of each CDR3. Each record gives: clone size, D gene, V gene, J gene, CDR3 protein, CDR3 DNA. The D gene is left open where the match is weak. Size is omitted from some rows. Given values are once, few, many or a class for expanded clones.

>NA|TRBD2|TRBV11-2|TRBJ2-3
CASSSGTSGETDTQYF
TGTGCCAGCAGCTCCGGGACTAGCGGGGAAACAGATACGCAGTATTTT
>few|TRBD2|TRBV7-3|TRBJ2-1
CASSLDGRARDEQFF
TGTGCCAGCAGCTTGGACGGGAGGGCCAGGGATGAGCAGTTCTTC
>NA|NA|TRBV5-1|TRBJ2-3
CARGPGGSTDTQYF
TGCGCCAGGGGCCCGGGCGGATCCACAGATACGCAGTATTTT
>NA|TRBD2|TRBV5-1|TRBJ2-4
CASSHGTSENIQYF
TGCGCCAGCAGCCACGGGACTAGCGAAAACATTCAGTACTTC
>NA|TRBD2|TRBV6-2/TRBV6-3|TRBJ2-3
CASSGSGDATQYF
TGTGCCAGCAGTGGAAGCGGGGACGCTACGCAGTATTTT
>NA|TRBD2|TRBV29-1|TRBJ2-1
CSVDGLAANSSYNEQFF
TGCAGCGTTGATGGACTAGCGGCAAACAGCTCCTACAATGAGCAGTTCTTC
>NA|NA|TRBV7-9|TRBJ1-1
CASSLRGDAFF
TGTGCCAGCAGCCTTCGGGGGGATGCTTTCTTT
>NA|NA|TRBV9|TRBJ2-1
CASSEQTLTGNEQFF
TGTGCCAGCAGCGAACAGACGCTCACAGGGAATGAGCAGTTCTTC
>many|NA|TRBV12-3/TRBV12-4|TRBJ2-5
CASSFGFQETQYF
TGTGCCAGCAGTTTCGGGTTCCAAGAGACCCAGTACTTC
>NA|TRBD1|TRBV7-2|TRBJ2-5
CASSLTRGQETQYF
TGTGCCAGCAGCTTAACCAGGGGGCAAGAGACCCAGTACTTC
>NA|TRBD2|TRBV20-1|TRBJ2-7
CSARTSGRNEQYF
TGCAGTGCTAGGACTAGCGGGAGGAACGAGCAGTACTTC
>NA|NA|TRBV3-1|TRBJ2-3
CASSRGVTSTDTQYF
TGTGCCAGCAGCCGGGGGGTCACTAGCACAGATACGCAGTATTTT
>NA|NA|TRBV5-1|TRBJ2-7
CASSSSGTAYEQYF
TGCGCCAGCAGCTCCAGCGGGACAGCATACGAGCAGTACTTC
>NA|NA|TRBV29-1|TRBJ2-2
CSVIWGTGELFF
TGCAGCGTTATTTGGGGCACCGGGGAGCTGTTTTTT
>few|TRBD1|TRBV25-1|TRBJ2-1
CASSGYQGASYNEQFF
TGTGCCAGCAGTGGATATCAGGGGGCGTCCTACAATGAGCAGTTCTTC
>NA|TRBD2|TRBV10-1|TRBJ2-1
CASSESTRLAGNNEQFF
TGCGCCAGCAGTGAGTCGACTCGACTAGCGGGGAACAATGAGCAGTTCTTC
>few|TRBD2|TRBV4-2|TRBJ2-1
CASSHGEGYNEQFF
TGTGCCAGCAGCCACGGGGAGGGCTACAATGAGCAGTTCTTC
>NA|NA|TRBV10-2|TRBJ2-7
CASSPESYEQYF
TGCGCCAGCAGTCCCGAGTCCTACGAGCAGTACTTC